Following are 32 T cell receptor beta chains from one sample sequenced in a study of shared clonotypes between healthy human individuals. The data were produced by immunoSEQ multiplex PCR, yet TCRdb's version contains in-frame clones alone and is incomplete. Among 1.5 million to 1.9 million clones listed, 98% were seen once. Sequences were obtained from naive CD4+ T cells sorted from blood. The subset: CD45RA+ positively selected. The receptors shown here come from a man aged 25-45 years in good health.

CDR3 DNA sequence: TGTGCCAGCAGCAACATTAGGGTTGGCACAGATACGCAGTATTTT. This encodes CASSNIRVGTDTQYF. The rearrangement links TRBV11-2 to TRBJ2-3; the D is unclear. Trimming pared 5 bases from V and 1 base from J, leaving 13 bases between. The CDR3 extends over 15 amino acids. Germline V gives CDR1 SGHAT, CDR2 FQNNGV.

The V and J genes are TRBV5-1 and TRBJ1-4, with TRBD1 identical over 7 bases. Germline V gene data show CDR1 as SGHRS and CDR2 as YFSETQ. The J segment lost 8 bases and the V segment lost 4 bases, leaving 11 bases of the junction unmatched. This CDR3 is built from 15 residues. Here the CDR3 DNA reads TGCGCCAGCAGCCCCCGACAGGGTACTGGCGAAAAACTGTTTTTT. The encoded protein is CASSPRQGTGEKLFF.

The rearrangement joins TRBV27 to TRBJ2-5, with D maybe TRBD1 (5 bases). CDR1 is MNHEY and CDR2 is SMNVEV in the germline V gene (reference sequence). V was pared by 0 bases and J by 1 base, with 9 bases between. The CDR3 has 15 residues. The CDR3 protein is CASSLSVRGQETQYF. CDR3 coding DNA: TGTGCCAGCAGTTTATCCGTAAGGGGCCAAGAGACCCAGTACTTC.

This clone was counted between two and nine times. Other DNA sequences within the sample encode an identical CDR3. The chain couples TRBV29-1 to TRBJ2-1; D is undetermined. The V end was cut by 4 bases, the J end by 4 bases, with 2 bases between. The CDR3 is 10 residues long. The germline V gene has CDR1 SQVTM and CDR2 ANQGSEA. The CDR3 here is CSVGYNEQFF. The CDR3 bases are TGCAGCGTTGGTTACAATGAGCAGTTCTTC.

The V gene is TRBV10-3, the J gene TRBJ2-7; 7 nucleotides agree with TRBD2. Per the germline V gene, CDR1 is ENHRY and CDR2 is SYGVKD. CDR3 length: 14 residues. J was trimmed by 4 bases and V by 7 bases; bases with no gene match: 10. CDR3 DNA: TGTGCCATCAAGAGGGAGGGTGTCGTATACGAGCAGTACTTC. Its protein is CAIKREGVVYEQYF.

Note on this clone: A junction end diverges from the germline sequence, so it may reflect a read error. The gene calls are TRBV19 and TRBJ2-7; TRBD2 matches 9 bases. The germline CDR1 and CDR2 sequences are LNHDA and SQIVND (reference sequence). This CDR3 comprises 15 residues. The chain's CDR3 is CACRASSGDSYEQYF. The CDR3 coding sequence is TGTGCCTGTAGAGCCTCTAGCGGGGACTCCTACGAGCAGTACTTC.

The DNA of the CDR3 is TGTGCCATCAGGGAGGCCCCCTACGAGCAGTACTTC. As protein: CAIREAPYEQYF. The genes are TRBV10-3 and TRBJ2-7, with a weak D call TRBD2 (5 bases). The CDR3 length is 12 residues. V lost 6 bases to trimming and J lost 2 bases, with 8 bases between them. Germline CDR1 is ENHRY and CDR2 is SYGVKD.

The table lists this clone with a count of one. The rearrangement uses TRBV18 and TRBJ2-3; D unclear. V was pared by 6 bases and J by 4 bases, with 14 bases between. The CDR3 has 14 amino acids. The V gene's germline CDR1 is KGHSH and CDR2 LQKENI. The CDR3 DNA follows: TGTGCCAGCTCGGTCGTTTTGGGCTCAGATACGCAGTATTTT. Translation: CASSVVLGSDTQYF.

V is TRBV9 and J is TRBJ2-3; D is unresolved. V was shortened by 4 bases and J by 2 bases, with 11 bases between the two germline ends. The CDR3 is 14 amino acids. Germline assignment: CDR1 SGDLS and CDR2 YYNGEE. Written as DNA, the CDR3 is TGTGCCAGCAGCTTAAGACATAACACAGATACGCAGTATTTT. It codes for CASSLRHNTDTQYF. The entire variable domain, with the rest obtained from reference TRBV9 and TRBJ2-3, is as follows: DSGVTQTPKHLITATGQRVTLRCSPRSGDLSVYWYQQSLDQGLQFLIQYYNGEERAKGNILERFSAQQFPDLHSELNLSSLELGDSALYFCASSLRHNTDTQYFGPGTRLTVL.

This chain joins TRBV2 and TRBJ2-7; 16 nucleotides match TRBD2. The CDR3 length is 20 residues. Trimming took 6 bases from V and 3 from J; bases not matched to a gene: 17. Germline CDR1 reads SNHLY; CDR2 reads FYNNEI. CDR3 bases: TGTGCCAGCAGCGGGACTAGCGGGAGGGCCGAGTCTGGGGGCCGCTACGAGCAGTACTTC. Encoded protein: CASSGTSGRAESGGRYEQYF.

The V gene is TRBV6-5, the J gene TRBJ2-7; the match to TRBD2 covers 10 bases. Germline CDR1 and CDR2: MNHEY and SVGAGI. Trimming removed 4 bases from V and 4 bases from J; junction bases left unmatched: 4. The CDR3 contains 14 residues. This chain's CDR3 is CASSSQREGYEQYF. The CDR3 nucleotides read TGTGCCAGCAGTTCGCAGCGGGAGGGATACGAGCAGTACTTC.

J is TRBJ2-1 and V is TRBV2; D is undetermined. The CDR3 sequence is 12 residues long. Trimming removed 6 bases from V and 7 bases from J, with 10 bases in between. Germline CDR1 SNHLY, CDR2 FYNNEI. Here the CDR3 reads CASSRYSNEQFF. In DNA form, the CDR3 reads TGTGCCAGCAGCAGGTACTCTAATGAGCAGTTCTTC.

The gene calls are TRBV29-1 and TRBJ1-1; no clear D gene. This CDR3 is built from 11 residues. Deletions cut 3 bases from V and 8 bases from J, with 10 bases between. From germline, CDR1 is SQVTM and CDR2 ANQGSEA. The CDR3 protein is CSVETTYEAFF. The DNA for the CDR3 is TGCAGCGTTGAGACGACATACGAAGCTTTCTTT. Filled out from reference TRBV29-1 and TRBJ1-1, the complete variable domain reads SAVISQKPSRDICQRGTSLTIQCQVDSQVTMMFWYRQQPGQSLTLIATANQGSEATYESGFVIDKFPISRPNLTFSTLTVSNMSPEDSSIYLCSVETTYEAFFGQGTRLTVV.

This clone was found a few times. V is TRBV28 and J is TRBJ2-3; D remains ambiguous. Germline V lookup: CDR1 MDHEN, CDR2 SYDVKM. The CDR3 extends over 12 amino acids. The ends were cut back, 10 bases at V and 0 bases at J, with 8 bases in the middle. CDR3 loop: CATSRSTDTQYF. The CDR3 DNA is TGTGCCACTTCCCGAAGCACAGATACGCAGTATTTT.

The chain is built from TRBV5-4 and TRBJ1-1, with no clear D. Trimming took off 0 bases at V and 7 bases at J, with 19 bases between the two ends. This CDR3 has 16 residues. Per germline, CDR1 SGHNT and CDR2 YYREEE (reference sequence). CDR3: CASSLDSGWPGGEAFF. CDR3 bases: TGTGCCAGCAGCTTGGATTCGGGATGGCCTGGCGGTGAAGCTTTCTTT.

This clone was found once. Other DNA sequences within the sample encode an identical CDR3. The rearrangement uses TRBV28 and TRBJ2-7; 11 nucleotides line up with TRBD2. Germline V gene sequence: CDR1 MDHEN, CDR2 SYDVKM. After removal of 2 bases from V and 4 bases from J, the junction contained 4 bases not matched to a gene. This CDR3 comprises 15 residues. The CDR3 is CASSLLAGGSYEQYF. CDR3 DNA sequence: TGTGCCAGCAGTTTACTAGCGGGAGGATCGTACGAGCAGTACTTC.

The chain recombines TRBV11-2 with TRBJ2-7; D might be TRBD1 (6 bases). V lost 6 bases, J lost 3 bases, and 21 bases lay in between. The CDR3 is made up of 16 amino acids. Germline loops: CDR1 SGHAT, CDR2 FQNNGV. Here the CDR3 reads CASRIKTGPLGYEQYF. The CDR3 DNA is TGTGCCAGCAGGATCAAGACAGGCCCGCTCGGCTACGAGCAGTACTTC.

The chain uses TRBV18 and TRBJ2-2; 7 bases are a match to TRBD2. The CDR3 runs to 16 residues. The germline CDR1 and CDR2 sequences are KGHSH and LQKENI. J gave up 5 bases and V 2 bases, and 8 bases lay outside the gene matches. CDR3 amino acids: CASSPSAGVDTGELFF. The CDR3 DNA reads TGTGCCAGCTCACCATCCGCGGGAGTGGATACCGGGGAGCTGTTTTTT.

Remarks on this clone: Other DNA sequences from this sample encode an identical CDR3 as well. The chain carries TRBV18 and TRBJ2-2; D not certain. CDR1 is KGHSH and CDR2 is LQKENI in the germline V gene. V was shortened by 2 bases and J by 4 bases, with 5 bases between the two germline ends. This CDR3 comprises 13 residues. The CDR3 loop reads CASSPVSTGELFF. CDR3 coding DNA: TGTGCCAGCTCACCAGTAAGCACCGGGGAGCTGTTTTTT.

The chain couples TRBV4-3 to TRBJ2-7, with 10 bases matching TRBD2. The CDR3 is 15 residues long. Germline CDR1 and CDR2: LGHNA and YSLEER. Trimming at V came to 5 bases and at J to 4 bases, leaving 8 bases not matched to a gene. Here the CDR3 DNA reads TGCGCCAGCAGCACCCTAGCGGGAGAAGCGTACGAGCAGTACTTC. Its translation is CASSTLAGEAYEQYF.

The J gene is TRBJ2-7, the V gene TRBV7-2; 12 nucleotides agree with TRBD2. The CDR3 covers 15 residues. Unmatched junction bases numbered 7, after V lost 5 bases and J lost 5 bases. The germline V gene encodes CDR1 SGHTA and CDR2 FQGNSA. Here the CDR3 DNA reads TGTGCCAGCAGCCGAACCCTAGCGGGAGGGCACGAGCAGTACTTC. Translated: CASSRTLAGGHEQYF.

V usage is TRBV7-3 and J usage is TRBJ2-5; D unresolved. The CDR3 has 12 amino acids. Germline lookup yields CDR1 SGHTA and CDR2 FQGTGA. Trimming pared 0 bases from V and 4 bases from J, leaving 3 bases between. The CDR3 region has the DNA TGTGCCAGCAGCTTAACGCGAGAGACCCAGTACTTC. Its protein product is CASSLTRETQYF.

The chain recombines TRBV6-5 with TRBJ2-7; D ambiguous. Trimming left V 6 bases short and J 7 bases short, with 10 bases between. The CDR3 runs 11 residues. CDR1 and CDR2 (germline): MNHEY, SVGAGI. CDR3 nucleotides: TGTGCCAGCAGGCAGGATAGGGAGCAGTACTTC. It specifies CASRQDREQYF.

The chain has TRBV11-2 and TRBJ1-1; 7 bases match TRBD1. The CDR3 is 15 residues long. CDR1 is SGHAT and CDR2 is FQNNGV in the germline V gene. J gave up 1 base and V 5 bases, and 7 bases lay outside the gene matches. The CDR3 region has the DNA TGTGCCAGCAGCCCAAGACAGGGATGGAACACTGAAGCTTTCTTT. It yields the protein CASSPRQGWNTEAFF.

The chain recombines TRBV2 with TRBJ2-7; 10 nucleotides agree with TRBD1. The germline V gene encodes CDR1 SNHLY and CDR2 FYNNEI. Unmatched junction bases numbered 7, after V lost 5 bases and J lost 6 bases. This CDR3 region has 14 residues. CDR3 in DNA: TGTGCCAGCAGTCTCCCGGGACAGGGGATCGAGCAGTACTTC. This sequence encodes CASSLPGQGIEQYF.

With respect to this clone: The same CDR3 also results from other DNA sequences found in this sample. The chain employs TRBV14 and TRBJ1-1, with TRBD1 matching 10 bases. The CDR3 sequence is 15 residues long. CDR1 and CDR2 from the germline V gene are SGHDN and FVKESK. Trimming removed 4 bases from V and 1 base from J; junction bases left unmatched: 3. The CDR3 coding sequence is TGTGCCAGCAGCCTCCGGACAGGGGGGAACACTGAAGCTTTCTTT. Translating it yields CASSLRTGGNTEAFF.

The sample holds one count of this clone. The chain joins TRBV2 to TRBJ2-7, with 8 bases that match TRBD2. V lost 5 bases, J lost 2 bases, and 11 bases stayed unmatched. CDR3 size: 16 residues. Germline V lookup: CDR1 SNHLY, CDR2 FYNNEI. The CDR3 DNA sequence: TGTGCCAGCAGTATGATTTTAAGCGGGGGAACCTACGAGCAGTACTTC. Its protein is CASSMILSGGTYEQYF.

The V and J genes are TRBV28 and TRBJ1-1; TRBD1 matches 7 bases. The CDR3 has 18 residues. Germline V gene sequence: CDR1 MDHEN, CDR2 SYDVKM. J lost 1 base, V lost 6 bases, and 17 bases had no gene match. The CDR3 coding sequence is TGTGCCAGCAGAATACCTGGAAGGGACAGAGGTCCGAACACTGAAGCTTTCTTT. This gives the protein CASRIPGRDRGPNTEAFF.

The chain is built from TRBV5-1 and TRBJ2-3; D is possibly TRBD2 (6 bases). The germline gives CDR1 SGHRS, CDR2 YFSETQ. V was shortened by 0 bases and J by 3 bases, with 17 bases between the two germline ends. The CDR3 loop spans 17 amino acids. This CDR3 reads CASSLGHTGVGTDTQYF. The CDR3 nucleotides read TGCGCCAGCAGCTTGGGACATACGGGAGTGGGTACAGATACGCAGTATTTT. The full variable domain, rest sourced from reference TRBV5-1 and TRBJ2-3, is KAGVTQTPRYLIKTRGQQVTLSCSPISGHRSVSWYQQTPGQGLQFLFEYFSETQRNKGNFPGRFSGRQFSNSRSEMNVSTLELGDSALYLCASSLGHTGVGTDTQYFGPGTRLTVL.

The chain joins TRBV19 to TRBJ2-4, with TRBD1 identical over 9 bases. The ends lost 10 bases at V and 6 bases at J; junction bases unmatched: 13. This CDR3 spans 15 amino acids. Germline CDR1 is LNHDA and CDR2 is SQIVND (reference sequence). The CDR3 reads CAISPGGQGTNIQYF. The CDR3 nucleotides read TGTGCCATAAGCCCGGGGGGACAGGGAACAAACATTCAGTACTTC.

This clone is a singleton in its sample. The chain is built from TRBV19 and TRBJ1-1; 7 bases are a match to TRBD1. Looked up from germline, CDR1 is LNHDA and CDR2 is SQIVND (reference sequence). This CDR3 contains 13 residues. With 0 bases clipped from V and 10 bases from J, the junction kept 5 bases outside the gene matches. This CDR3 reads CASSIDKEGAAFF. In DNA, the CDR3 is TGTGCCAGTAGTATAGATAAGGAGGGGGCAGCTTTCTTT.

The J gene is TRBJ2-2, the V gene TRBV5-1; D gene unclear. CDR1 SGHRS and CDR2 YFSETQ come from the germline V gene. V was trimmed by 0 bases and J by 6 bases, leaving 6 bases between them. The CDR3 spans 13 residues. DNA of the CDR3: TGCGCCAGCAGCTTGGCCCGAGCCGGGGAGCTGTTTTTT. Its translation is CASSLARAGELFF.